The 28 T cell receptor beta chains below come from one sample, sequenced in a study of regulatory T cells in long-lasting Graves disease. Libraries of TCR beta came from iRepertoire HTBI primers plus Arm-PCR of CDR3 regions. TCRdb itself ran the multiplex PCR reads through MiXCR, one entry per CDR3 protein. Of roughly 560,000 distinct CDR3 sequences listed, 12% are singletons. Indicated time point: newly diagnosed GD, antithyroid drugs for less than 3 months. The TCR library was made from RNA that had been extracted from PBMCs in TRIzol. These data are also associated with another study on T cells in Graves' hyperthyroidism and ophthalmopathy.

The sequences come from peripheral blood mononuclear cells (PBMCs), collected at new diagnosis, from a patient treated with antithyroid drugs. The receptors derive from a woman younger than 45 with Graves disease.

This CDR3 is CASSCPGRKPQHSGNTIYF. The CDR3 nucleotides are TGTGCCAGCAGTTGTCCGGGACGGAAGCCGCAACACTCTGGAAACACCATATATTTT. The V and J genes are TRBV5-6 and TRBJ1-3; D is perhaps TRBD1 (5 bases). The CDR3 loop spans 19 amino acids. Per the germline V gene, CDR1 is SGHDT and CDR2 is YYEEEE. Trimming took 5 bases from V and 0 from J, leaving 24 bases between them.

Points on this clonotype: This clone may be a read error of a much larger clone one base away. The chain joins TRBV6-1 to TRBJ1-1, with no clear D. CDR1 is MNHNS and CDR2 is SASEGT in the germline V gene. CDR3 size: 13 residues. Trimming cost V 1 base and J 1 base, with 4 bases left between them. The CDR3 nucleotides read TGTGCCAGCAGTGAAGGGTGGAACACTGAAGCTTTCTTT. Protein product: CASSEGWNTEAFF.

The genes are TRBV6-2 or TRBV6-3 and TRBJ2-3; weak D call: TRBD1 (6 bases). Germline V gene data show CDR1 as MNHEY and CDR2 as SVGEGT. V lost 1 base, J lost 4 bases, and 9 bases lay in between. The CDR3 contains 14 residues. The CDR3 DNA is TGTGCCAGCAGTTACTTACAGGGCTCAGATACGCAGTATTTT. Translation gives CASSYLQGSDTQYF.

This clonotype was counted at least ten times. The CDR3 coding sequence is TGTGCCAGCAGTGAGATACGGGGGATAGCCTACGAGCAGTACTTC. Translation gives CASSEIRGIAYEQYF. This rearrangement joins TRBV6-1 to TRBJ2-7; tentative D call: TRBD2 (6 bases). V was clipped by 3 bases and J by 2 bases, with 14 bases between them. Germline V gene sequence: CDR1 MNHNS, CDR2 SASEGT. The CDR3 is made up of 15 amino acids.

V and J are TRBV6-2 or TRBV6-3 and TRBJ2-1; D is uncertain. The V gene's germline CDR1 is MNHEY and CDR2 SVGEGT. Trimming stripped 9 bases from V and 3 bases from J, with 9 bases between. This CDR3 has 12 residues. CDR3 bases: TGTGCCAGTGACAACTTCTACAATGAGCAGTTCTTC. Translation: CASDNFYNEQFF.

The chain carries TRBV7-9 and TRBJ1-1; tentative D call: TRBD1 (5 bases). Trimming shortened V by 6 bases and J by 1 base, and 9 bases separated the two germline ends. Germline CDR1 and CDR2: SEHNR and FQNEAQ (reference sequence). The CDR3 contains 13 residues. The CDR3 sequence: CASRVTGNTEAFF. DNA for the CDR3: TGTGCCAGCAGAGTCACAGGGAACACTGAAGCTTTCTTT.

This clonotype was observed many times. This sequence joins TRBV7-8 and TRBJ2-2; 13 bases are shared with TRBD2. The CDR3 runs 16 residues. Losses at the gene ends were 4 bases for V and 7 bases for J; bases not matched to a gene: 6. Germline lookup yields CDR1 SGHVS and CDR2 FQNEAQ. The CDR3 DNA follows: TGTGCCAGCAGCTACGGACTAGCGGGAGTGGTCGGGGAGCTGTTTTTT. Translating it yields CASSYGLAGVVGELFF. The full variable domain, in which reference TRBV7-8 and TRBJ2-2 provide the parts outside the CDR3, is GAGVSQSPRYKVAKRGQDVALRCDPISGHVSLFWYQQALGQGPEFLTYFQNEAQLDKSGLPSDRFFAERPEGSVSTLKIQRTQQEDSAVYLCASSYGLAGVVGELFFGEGSRLTVL.

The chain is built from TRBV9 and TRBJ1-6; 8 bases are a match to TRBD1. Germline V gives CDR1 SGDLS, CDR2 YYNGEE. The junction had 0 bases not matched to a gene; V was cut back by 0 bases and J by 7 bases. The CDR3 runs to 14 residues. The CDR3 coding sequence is TGTGCCAGCAGCGTAGGGACAGGGAATTCACCCCTCCACTTT. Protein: CASSVGTGNSPLHF. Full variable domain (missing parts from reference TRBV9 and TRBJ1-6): DSGVTQTPKHLITATGQRVTLRCSPRSGDLSVYWYQQSLDQGLQFLIQYYNGEERAKGNILERFSAQQFPDLHSELNLSSLELGDSALYFCASSVGTGNSPLHFGNGTRLTVT.

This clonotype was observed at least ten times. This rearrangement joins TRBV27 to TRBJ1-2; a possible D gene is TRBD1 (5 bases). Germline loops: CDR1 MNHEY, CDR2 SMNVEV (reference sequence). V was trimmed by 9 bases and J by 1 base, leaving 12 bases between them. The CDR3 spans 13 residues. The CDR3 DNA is TGTGCCAGTGGACTGCAGGGTAACTATGGCTACACCTTC. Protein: CASGLQGNYGYTF.

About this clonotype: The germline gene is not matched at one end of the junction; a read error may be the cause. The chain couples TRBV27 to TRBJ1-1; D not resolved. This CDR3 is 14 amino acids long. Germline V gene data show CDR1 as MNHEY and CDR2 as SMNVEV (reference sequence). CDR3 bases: TGTGCCAGAAGTTTTGACCCAAGGACCACTGAAGCTTTCTTT. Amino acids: CARSFDPRTTEAFF.

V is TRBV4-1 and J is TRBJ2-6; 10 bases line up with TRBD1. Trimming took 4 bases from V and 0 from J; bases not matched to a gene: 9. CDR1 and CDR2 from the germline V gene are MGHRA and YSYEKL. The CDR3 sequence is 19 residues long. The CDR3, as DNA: TGCGCCAGCAGCCCTCCACTCCGGGACAGGGGCTCTGGGGCCAACGTCCTGACTTTC. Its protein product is CASSPPLRDRGSGANVLTF.

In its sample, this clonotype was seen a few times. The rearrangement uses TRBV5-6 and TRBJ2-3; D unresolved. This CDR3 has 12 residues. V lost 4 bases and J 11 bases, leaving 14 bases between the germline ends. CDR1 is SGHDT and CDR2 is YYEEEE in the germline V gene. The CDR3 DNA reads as TGTGCCAGCAGCCAGCCTCCGGGTGAGCAGTATTTT. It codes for CASSQPPGEQYF.

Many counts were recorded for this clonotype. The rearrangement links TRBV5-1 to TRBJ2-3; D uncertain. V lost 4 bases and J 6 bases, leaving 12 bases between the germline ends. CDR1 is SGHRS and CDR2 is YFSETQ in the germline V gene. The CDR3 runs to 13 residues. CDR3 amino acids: CASSPTVRDTQYF. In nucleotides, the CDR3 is TGCGCCAGCAGCCCCACCGTCCGGGATACGCAGTATTTT.

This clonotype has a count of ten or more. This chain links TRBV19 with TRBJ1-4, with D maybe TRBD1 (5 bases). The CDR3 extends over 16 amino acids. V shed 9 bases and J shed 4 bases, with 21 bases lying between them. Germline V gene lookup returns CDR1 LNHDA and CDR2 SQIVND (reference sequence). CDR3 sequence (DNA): TGTGCCAGCTTAAACCGGGACGGAGGTAGTAATGAAAAACTGTTTTTT. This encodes CASLNRDGGSNEKLFF.

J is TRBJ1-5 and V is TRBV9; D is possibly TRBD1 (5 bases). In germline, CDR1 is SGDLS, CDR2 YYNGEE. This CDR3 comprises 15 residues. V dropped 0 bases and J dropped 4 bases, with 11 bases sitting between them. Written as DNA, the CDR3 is TGTGCCAGCAGCGTAGCCTGGGACGGTAATCAGCCCCAGCATTTT. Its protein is CASSVAWDGNQPQHF.

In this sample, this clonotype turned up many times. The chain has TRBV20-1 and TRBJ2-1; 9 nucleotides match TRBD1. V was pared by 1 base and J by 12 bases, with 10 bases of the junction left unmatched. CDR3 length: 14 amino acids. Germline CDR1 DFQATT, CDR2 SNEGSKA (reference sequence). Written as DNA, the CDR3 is TGCAGTGCTAGAGCCGGGACAGGGTGGAACGTGCAGTTCTTC. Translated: CSARAGTGWNVQFF.

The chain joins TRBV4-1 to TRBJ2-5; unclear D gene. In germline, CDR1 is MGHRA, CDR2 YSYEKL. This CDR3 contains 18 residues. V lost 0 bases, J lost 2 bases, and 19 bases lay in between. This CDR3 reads CASSQDRGLWAEQETQYF. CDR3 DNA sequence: TGCGCCAGCAGCCAAGATCGTGGGTTGTGGGCGGAGCAAGAGACCCAGTACTTC.

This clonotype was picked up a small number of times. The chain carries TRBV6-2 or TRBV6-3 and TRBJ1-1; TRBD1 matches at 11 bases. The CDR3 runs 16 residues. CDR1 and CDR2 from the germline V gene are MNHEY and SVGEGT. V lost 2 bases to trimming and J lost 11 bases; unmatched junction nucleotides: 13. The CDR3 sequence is CASSYPSIAGQGGAFF. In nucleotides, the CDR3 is TGTGCCAGCAGTTACCCATCCATTGCGGGACAGGGGGGGGCTTTCTTT.

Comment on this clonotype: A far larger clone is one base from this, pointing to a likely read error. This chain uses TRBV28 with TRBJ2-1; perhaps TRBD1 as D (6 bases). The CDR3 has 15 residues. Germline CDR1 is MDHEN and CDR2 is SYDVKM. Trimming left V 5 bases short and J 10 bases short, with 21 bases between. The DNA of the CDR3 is TGTGCCAGCAGTACCCGGACAGCTCTCACCTACGAGCAGTTCTTC. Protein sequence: CASSTRTALTYEQFF.

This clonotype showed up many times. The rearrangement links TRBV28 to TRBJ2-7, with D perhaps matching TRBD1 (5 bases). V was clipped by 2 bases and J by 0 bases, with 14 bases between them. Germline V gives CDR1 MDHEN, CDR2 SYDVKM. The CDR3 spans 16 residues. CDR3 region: CASSLRGSMGSYEQYF. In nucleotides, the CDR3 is TGTGCCAGCAGTTTAAGGGGAAGTATGGGCTCCTACGAGCAGTACTTC. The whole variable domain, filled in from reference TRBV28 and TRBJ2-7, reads DVKVTQSSRYLVKRTGEKVFLECVQDMDHENMFWYRQDPGLGLRLIYFSYDVKMKEKGDIPEGYSVSREKKERFSLILESASTNQTSMYLCASSLRGSMGSYEQYFGPGTRLTVT.

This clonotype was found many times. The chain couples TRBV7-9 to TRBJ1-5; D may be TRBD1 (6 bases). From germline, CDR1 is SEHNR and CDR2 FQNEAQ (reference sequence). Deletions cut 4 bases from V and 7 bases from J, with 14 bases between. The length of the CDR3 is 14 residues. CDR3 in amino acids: CASSSDSGVQPQHF. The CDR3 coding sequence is TGTGCCAGCAGCTCGGACAGCGGTGTGCAGCCCCAGCATTTT.

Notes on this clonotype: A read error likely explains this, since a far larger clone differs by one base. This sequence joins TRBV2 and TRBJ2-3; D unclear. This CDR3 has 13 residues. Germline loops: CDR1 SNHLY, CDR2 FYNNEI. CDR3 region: CACSLEVTDTQYF. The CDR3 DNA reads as TGTGCCTGCAGCTTAGAGGTCACAGATACGCAGTATTTT.

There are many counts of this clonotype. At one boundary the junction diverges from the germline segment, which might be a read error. The CDR3 region has the DNA TGTGCCAGCAGCTTATACAGTGGGCAGGGGATTATTTCCCTCCGCTTC. Translating gives CASSLYSGQGIISLRF. The chain joins TRBV11-2 to TRBJ2-7; a possible D gene is TRBD1 (6 bases). Germline V gene data show CDR1 as SGHAT and CDR2 as FQNNGV. The CDR3 length is 16 residues.

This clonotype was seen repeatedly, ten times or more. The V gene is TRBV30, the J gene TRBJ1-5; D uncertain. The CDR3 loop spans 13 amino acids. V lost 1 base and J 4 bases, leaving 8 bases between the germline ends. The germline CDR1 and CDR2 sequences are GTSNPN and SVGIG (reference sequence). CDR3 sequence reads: CAWSANENQPQHF. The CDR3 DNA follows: TGTGCCTGGAGTGCTAATGAAAATCAGCCCCAGCATTTT.

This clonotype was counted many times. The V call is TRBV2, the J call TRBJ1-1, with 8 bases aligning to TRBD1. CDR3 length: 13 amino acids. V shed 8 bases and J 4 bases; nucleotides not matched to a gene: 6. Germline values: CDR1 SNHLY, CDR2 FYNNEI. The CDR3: CASGWDRSTEAFF. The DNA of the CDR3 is TGTGCCAGCGGATGGGACAGGAGCACTGAAGCTTTCTTT.

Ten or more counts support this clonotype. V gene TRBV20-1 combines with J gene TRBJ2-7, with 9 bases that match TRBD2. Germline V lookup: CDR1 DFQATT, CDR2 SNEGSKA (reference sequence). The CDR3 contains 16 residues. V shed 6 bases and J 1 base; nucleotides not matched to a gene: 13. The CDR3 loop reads CSAAGGKGQLSYEQYF. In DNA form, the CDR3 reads TGCAGTGCCGCGGGAGGGAAAGGACAGCTTTCCTACGAGCAGTACTTC.

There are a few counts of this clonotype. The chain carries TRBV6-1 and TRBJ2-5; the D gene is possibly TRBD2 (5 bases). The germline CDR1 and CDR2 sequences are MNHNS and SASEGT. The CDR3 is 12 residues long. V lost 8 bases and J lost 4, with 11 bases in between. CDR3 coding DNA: TGTGCCAGCGGACGGGCGGGAGAGACCCAGTACTTC. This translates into CASGRAGETQYF.

CDR3 sequence: CASSPGQGWTGELFF. CDR3 DNA sequence: TGTGCCAGCAGCCCGGGACAGGGCTGGACCGGGGAGCTGTTTTTT. The chain links TRBV3-1 to TRBJ2-2, with 9 bases identical to TRBD1. Trimming took 4 bases from V and 5 from J; bases not matched to a gene: 5. The CDR3 runs 15 residues. Germline V gene data show CDR1 as LGHDT and CDR2 as YNNKEL (reference sequence).